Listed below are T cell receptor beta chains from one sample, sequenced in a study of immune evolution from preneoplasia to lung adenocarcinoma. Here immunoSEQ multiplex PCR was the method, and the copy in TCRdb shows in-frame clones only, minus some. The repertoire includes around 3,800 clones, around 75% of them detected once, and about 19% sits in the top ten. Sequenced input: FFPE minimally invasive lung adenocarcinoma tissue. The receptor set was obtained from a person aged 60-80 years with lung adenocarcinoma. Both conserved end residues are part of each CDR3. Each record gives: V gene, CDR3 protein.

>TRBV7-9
CASSVQGGTSTEQYF
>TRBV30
CAWSMSATNEKLFF
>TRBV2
CARGTEETQYF
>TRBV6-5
CASSYVRANTGELFF
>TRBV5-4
CASSLDQGRQETQYF
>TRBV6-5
CASSLTGSAGYTF
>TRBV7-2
CASSFRGRGEAFF
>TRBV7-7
CASSFYRRGYTEAFF
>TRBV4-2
CASSHGLAGGYNEQFF
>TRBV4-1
CASSQLDLVSTDTQYF
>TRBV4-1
CASSWSSYNEQFF
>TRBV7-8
CASSTQGTGAGNTIYF
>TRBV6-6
CASSPLGASLYGYTF
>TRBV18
CASSPRDSIYEQYF
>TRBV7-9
CASRRTGDTEAFF
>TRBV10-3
CAISPQGRGYTF
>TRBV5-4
CASSLIRTDTQYF
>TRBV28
CASSPRDRGHSTEAFF
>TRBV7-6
CASSLGGQETQYF
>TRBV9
CASSVEGWGTSEQFF
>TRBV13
CASSLDSGDPSTDTQYF
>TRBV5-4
CASSPPRTQYF
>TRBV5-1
CASSFGGSNTEAFF
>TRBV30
CAWSVPTASYEQYF
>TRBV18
CASSPRGGTEAFF
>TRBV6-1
CASRSQGQGVQPQHF
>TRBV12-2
CASRPCTGALTDTQYF
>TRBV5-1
CASSGTSANEQFF
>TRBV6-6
CASSPDYGYTF
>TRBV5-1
CASSLGGGGNEQYF
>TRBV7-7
CASSFYRRGYTEAFF
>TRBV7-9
CASTTHYEAFF
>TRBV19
CASSSRRLTDTQYF
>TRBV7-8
CASSLAPEQRTARETQYF
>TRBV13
CASRGGGTDTQYF
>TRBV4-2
CASSQGTPGLAGGHQYF